This TCR beta chain was identified in a study of blood T cell repertoires in COVID-19. Across the study: From T cells, B-cell-depleted T cells, or PBMCs came the material, which was cDNA or gDNA.

In the study's own analysis: For nucleated cells, counts were estimated from reference gene primer amplification. This table comes from immunoSEQ multiplex PCR, and its TCRdb copy is limited to in-frame clones, with some not included. The V and J calls and clone size are taken from that table; D and trimming were inferred from the DNA. Here the sample spans approximately 85,000 clones, approximately 80% being singletons. CDR1 is MNHEY and CDR2 is SVGAGI in the germline V gene. Trimming stripped 11 bases from V and 5 bases from J, with 15 bases between. This CDR3 comprises 13 residues. The sequence derives from a woman aged 65 to 85 with active or convalescent COVID-19. Sequences were obtained from peripheral blood. V gene TRBV6-5 combines with J gene TRBJ1-4, with D possibly matching TRBD1 (6 bases). This CDR3 is CASTGQPNEKLFF. CDR3 coding DNA: TGTGCCTCCACCGGACAGCCGAATGAAAAACTGTTTTTT.